This T cell receptor beta chain appears in the sequencing data of a study of blood T cell repertoires in COVID-19. Study context: COVID-19 samples from acute and convalescent phases originated in the United States, Italy and Spain. PBMCs, B-cell-depleted T cells, or T cells were the source of the cDNA or gDNA that made up the material.

Germline V CDR1 and CDR2: SGHVS, FQNEAQ. The CDR3 totals 14 residues. V lost 4 bases and J lost 5; bases outside the gene matches: 5. In the authors' methods: Estimates of nucleated cell counts were drawn from the amplification of reference gene primers. TCRdb's copy holds only in-frame clones and misses some; the assay was immunoSEQ multiplex PCR. V, J and clone size were drawn from that table, and D and trimming were deduced from the DNA. Here the sample spans some 150,000 clones, around 83% being singletons. What was sequenced was peripheral blood. The chain carries TRBV7-8 and TRBJ2-3, with 8 bases identical to TRBD2. This sequence was found in a woman aged 60-70 years with acute or convalescent COVID-19. This chain's CDR3 is CASSSGGAGDTQYF. CDR3 DNA: TGTGCCAGCAGCTCCGGGGGGGCGGGAGATACGCAGTATTTT.